Below, 6 T cell receptor beta chains from the same sample are listed, as sequenced in a study of Graves' ophthalmopathy and Graves' hyperthyroidism. RNA transcripts yielded amplified TCR beta CDR3 regions. First-round RT-PCR used HTBI primers; second-round multiplex PCR followed. TCRdb called the multiplex PCR reads again in MiXCR, with one record for every CDR3 protein. The repertoire holds some 160,000 distinct CDR3 sequences, with just under 40% as singletons. Sample: peripheral blood. Receptors were obtained from a young man with Graves' ophthalmopathy.

The chain uses TRBV29-1 and TRBJ2-5, with D possibly being TRBD1 or TRBD2 (5 bases each). This CDR3 is 12 amino acids long. Deletions cut 6 bases from V and 3 bases from J, with 11 bases between. The germline CDR1 and CDR2 sequences are SQVTM and ANQGSEA. The CDR3 coding sequence is TGCAGCGTGGGGACGACAGAAGAGACCCAGTACTTC. This translates into CSVGTTEETQYF.

This rearrangement joins TRBV6-1 to TRBJ2-1; tentative D call: TRBD2 (5 bases). From germline, CDR1 is MNHNS and CDR2 SASEGT. Trimming removed 1 base from V and 2 bases from J, with 9 bases in between. The CDR3 length is 15 residues. The CDR3 DNA follows: TGTGCCAGCAGTGAAGGGCGGGCCACCTACAATGAGCAGTTCTTC. Amino acids: CASSEGRATYNEQFF.

This clonotype was seen ten or more times. The DNA of the CDR3 is TGCGCCAGCAGCCAGCGGGGTAGGGCTGAGCAGTACTTC. This translates into CASSQRGRAEQYF. The chain carries TRBV5-1 and TRBJ2-7, with TRBD2 identical over 7 bases. V dropped 4 bases and J dropped 7; count of bases not matched to a gene: 8. The CDR3 has 13 residues. Per germline, CDR1 SGHRS and CDR2 YFSETQ.

This clonotype has a count of ten or more. This chain links TRBV5-1 with TRBJ1-2, with a weak D call TRBD1 (6 bases). Germline assignment: CDR1 SGHRS and CDR2 YFSETQ. V shed 4 bases and J shed 7 bases, with 14 bases lying between them. The CDR3 consists of 13 residues. The CDR3 region is CASSPLGGRGYTF. The CDR3 coding sequence is TGCGCCAGCAGCCCTTTGGGGGGCCGTGGCTACACCTTC.

In its sample, this clonotype was seen many times. V and J are TRBV4-3 and TRBJ2-7; no reliable D call. The CDR3 contains 15 residues. Germline loops: CDR1 LGHNA, CDR2 YSLEER. Trimming shortened V by 4 bases and J by 2 bases, and 15 bases separated the two germline ends. The CDR3 is CASSPAYGYTYEQYF. DNA for the CDR3: TGCGCCAGCAGCCCGGCCTATGGGTATACCTACGAGCAGTACTTC.

The chain employs TRBV6-2 or TRBV6-3 and TRBJ2-4, with 7 positions matching TRBD2. CDR1 is MNHEY, CDR2 SVGEGT, per germline. The CDR3 has 15 amino acids. With 7 bases clipped from V and 0 bases from J, the junction kept 6 bases outside the gene matches. CDR3 DNA: TGTGCCAGCAATGGGGGGGGTGTAGCCAAAAACATTCAGTACTTC. Protein: CASNGGGVAKNIQYF.